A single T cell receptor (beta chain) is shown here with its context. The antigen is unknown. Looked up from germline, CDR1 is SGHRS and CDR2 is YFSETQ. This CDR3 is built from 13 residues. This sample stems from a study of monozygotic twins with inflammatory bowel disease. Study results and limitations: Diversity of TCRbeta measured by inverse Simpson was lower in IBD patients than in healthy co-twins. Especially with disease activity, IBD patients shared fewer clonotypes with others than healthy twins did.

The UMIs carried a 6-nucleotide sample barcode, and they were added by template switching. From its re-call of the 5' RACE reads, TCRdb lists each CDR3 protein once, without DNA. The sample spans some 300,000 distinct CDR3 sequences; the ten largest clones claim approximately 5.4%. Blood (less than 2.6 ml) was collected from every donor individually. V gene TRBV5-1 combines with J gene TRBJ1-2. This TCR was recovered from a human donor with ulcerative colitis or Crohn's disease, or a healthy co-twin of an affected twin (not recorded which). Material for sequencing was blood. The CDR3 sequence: CASSFALTNGYTF.